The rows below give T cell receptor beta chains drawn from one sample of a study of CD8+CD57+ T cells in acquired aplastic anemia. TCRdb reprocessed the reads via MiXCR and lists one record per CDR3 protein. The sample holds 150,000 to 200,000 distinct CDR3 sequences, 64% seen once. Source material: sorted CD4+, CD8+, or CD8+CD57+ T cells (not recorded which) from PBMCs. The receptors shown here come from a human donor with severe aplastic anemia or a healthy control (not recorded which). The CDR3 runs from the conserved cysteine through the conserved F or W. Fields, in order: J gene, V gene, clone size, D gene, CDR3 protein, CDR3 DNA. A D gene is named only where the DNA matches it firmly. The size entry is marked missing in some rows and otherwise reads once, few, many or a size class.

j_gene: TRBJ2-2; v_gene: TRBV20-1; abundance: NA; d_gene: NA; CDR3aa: CSAYEETGELFF; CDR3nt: TGCAGTGCTTACGAAGAGACCGGGGAGCTGTTTTTT
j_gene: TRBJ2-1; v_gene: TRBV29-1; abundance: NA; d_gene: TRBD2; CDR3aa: CSVGTSGYNEQFF; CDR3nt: TGCAGCGTTGGGACTAGCGGGTACAATGAGCAGTTCTTC
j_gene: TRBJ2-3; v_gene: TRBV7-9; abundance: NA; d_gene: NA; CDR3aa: CASQPPWVLRTDTQYF; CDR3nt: TGTGCCAGTCAGCCCCCCTGGGTACTTCGCACAGATACGCAGTATTTT
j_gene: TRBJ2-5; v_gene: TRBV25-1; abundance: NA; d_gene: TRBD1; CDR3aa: CASSQRTGGPLRGETQYF; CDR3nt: TGTGCCAGCAGCCAGAGGACAGGGGGCCCCTTACGGGGAGAGACCCAGTACTTC
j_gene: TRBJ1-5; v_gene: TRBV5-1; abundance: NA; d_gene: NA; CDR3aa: CASSLEGHNQPQHF; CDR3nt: TGCGCCAGCAGCTTGGAGGGACACAATCAGCCCCAGCATTTT
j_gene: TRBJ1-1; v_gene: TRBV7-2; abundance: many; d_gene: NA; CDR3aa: CASSLAGDTEAFF; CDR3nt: TGTGCCAGCAGCTTAGCCGGGGACACTGAAGCTTTCTTT
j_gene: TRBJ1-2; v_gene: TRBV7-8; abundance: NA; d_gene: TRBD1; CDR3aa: CASSLEGTGVYGYTF; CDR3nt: TGTGCCAGCAGCTTAGAAGGGACAGGCGTTTATGGCTACACCTTC
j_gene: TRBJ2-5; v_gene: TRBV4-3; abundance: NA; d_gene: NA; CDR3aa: CASSQDQRSKGQYF; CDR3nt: TGCGCCAGCAGCCAAGATCAAAGGTCGAAGGGCCAGTACTTC
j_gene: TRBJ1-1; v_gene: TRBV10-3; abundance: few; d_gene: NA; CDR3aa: CARVPMGSTEAFF; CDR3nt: TGTGCCAGAGTTCCTATGGGGTCCACTGAAGCTTTCTTT
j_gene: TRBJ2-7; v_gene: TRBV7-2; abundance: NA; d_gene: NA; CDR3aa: CASSGRDTASYEQYF; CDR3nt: TGTGCCAGCAGCGGCCGGGACACAGCCTCCTACGAGCAGTACTTC
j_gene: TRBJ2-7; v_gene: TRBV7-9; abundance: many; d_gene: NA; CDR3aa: CASSTLGYEQYF; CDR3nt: TGTGCCAGCAGCACGTTAGGCTACGAGCAGTACTTC
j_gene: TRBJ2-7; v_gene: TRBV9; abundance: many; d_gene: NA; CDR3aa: CASSGGAYEQYF; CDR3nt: TGTGCCAGCAGCGGTGGGGCGTACGAGCAGTACTTC